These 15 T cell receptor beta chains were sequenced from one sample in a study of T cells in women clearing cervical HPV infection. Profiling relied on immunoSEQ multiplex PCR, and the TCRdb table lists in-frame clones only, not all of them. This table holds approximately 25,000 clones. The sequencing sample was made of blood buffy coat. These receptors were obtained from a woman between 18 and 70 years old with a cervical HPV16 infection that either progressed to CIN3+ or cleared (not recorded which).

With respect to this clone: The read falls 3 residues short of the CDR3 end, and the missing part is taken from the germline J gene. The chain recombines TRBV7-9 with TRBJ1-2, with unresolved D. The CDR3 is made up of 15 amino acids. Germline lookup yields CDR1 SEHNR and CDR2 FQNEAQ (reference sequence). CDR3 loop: CASSYLAGGPIDYTF. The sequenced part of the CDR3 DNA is TGTGCCAGCAGCTACCTAGCGGGAGGGCCTATTGAC. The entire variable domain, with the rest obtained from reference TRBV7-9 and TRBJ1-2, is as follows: DTGVSQNPRHKITKRGQNVTFRCDPISEHNRLYWYRQTLGQGPEFLTYFQNEAQLEKSRLLSDRFSAERPKGSFSTLEIQRTEQGDSAMYLCASSYLAGGPIDYTFGSGTRLTVV.

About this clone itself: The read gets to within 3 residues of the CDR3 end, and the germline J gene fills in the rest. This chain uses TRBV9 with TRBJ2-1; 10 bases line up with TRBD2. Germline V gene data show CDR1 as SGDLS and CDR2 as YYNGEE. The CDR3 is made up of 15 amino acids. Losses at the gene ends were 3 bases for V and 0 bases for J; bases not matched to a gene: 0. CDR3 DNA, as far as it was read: TGTGCCAGCAGCGCTAGCGGGAGCTCCTACAATGAG. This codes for CASSASGSSYNE. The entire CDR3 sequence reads CASSASGSSYNEQFF.

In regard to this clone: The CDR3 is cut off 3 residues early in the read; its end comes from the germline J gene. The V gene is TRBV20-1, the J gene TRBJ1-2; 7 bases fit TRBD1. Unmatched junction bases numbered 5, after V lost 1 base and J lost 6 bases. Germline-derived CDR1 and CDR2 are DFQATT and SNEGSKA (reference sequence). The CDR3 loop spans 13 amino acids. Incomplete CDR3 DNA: TGCAGTGCTAGAGGACAGGGTACCCATGGC. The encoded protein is CSARGQGTHG. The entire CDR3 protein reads CSARGQGTHGYTF.

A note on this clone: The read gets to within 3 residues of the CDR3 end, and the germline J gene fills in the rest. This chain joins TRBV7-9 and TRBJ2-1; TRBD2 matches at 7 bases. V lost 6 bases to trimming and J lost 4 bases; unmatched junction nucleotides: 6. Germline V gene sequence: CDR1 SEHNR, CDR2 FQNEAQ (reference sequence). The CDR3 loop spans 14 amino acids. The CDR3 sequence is CASRAGVGYNEQFF. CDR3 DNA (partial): TGTGCCAGCAGGGCGGGAGTGGGGTACAATGAG. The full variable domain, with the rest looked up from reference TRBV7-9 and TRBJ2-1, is DTGVSQNPRHKITKRGQNVTFRCDPISEHNRLYWYRQTLGQGPEFLTYFQNEAQLEKSRLLSDRFSAERPKGSFSTLEIQRTEQGDSAMYLCASRAGVGYNEQFFGPGTRLTVL.

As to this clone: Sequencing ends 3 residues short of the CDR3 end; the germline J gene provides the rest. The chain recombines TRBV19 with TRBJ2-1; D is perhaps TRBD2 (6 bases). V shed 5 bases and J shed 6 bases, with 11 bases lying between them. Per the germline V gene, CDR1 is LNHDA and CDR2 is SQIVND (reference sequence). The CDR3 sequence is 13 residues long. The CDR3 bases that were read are TGTGCCAGTAGTGAGGGACTTCGCAATGAG. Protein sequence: CASSEGLRNE. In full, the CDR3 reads CASSEGLRNEQFF.

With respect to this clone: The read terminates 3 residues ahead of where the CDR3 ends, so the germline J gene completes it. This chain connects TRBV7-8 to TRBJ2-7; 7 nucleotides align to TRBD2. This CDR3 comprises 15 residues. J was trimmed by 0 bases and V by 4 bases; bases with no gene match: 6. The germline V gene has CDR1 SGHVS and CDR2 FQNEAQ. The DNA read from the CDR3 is TGTGCCAGCAGCTCACTAGCGCTAAGCTCCTACGAG. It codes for CASSSLALSSYE. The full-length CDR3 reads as CASSSLALSSYEQYF.

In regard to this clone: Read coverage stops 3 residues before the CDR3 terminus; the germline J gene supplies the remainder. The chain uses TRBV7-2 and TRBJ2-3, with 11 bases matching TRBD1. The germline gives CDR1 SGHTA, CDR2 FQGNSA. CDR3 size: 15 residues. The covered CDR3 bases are TGTGCCAGCAGCTTAGCGGGACAGGGGGATCAGCCG. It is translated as CASSLAGQGDQP. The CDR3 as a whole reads CASSLAGQGDQPQYF.

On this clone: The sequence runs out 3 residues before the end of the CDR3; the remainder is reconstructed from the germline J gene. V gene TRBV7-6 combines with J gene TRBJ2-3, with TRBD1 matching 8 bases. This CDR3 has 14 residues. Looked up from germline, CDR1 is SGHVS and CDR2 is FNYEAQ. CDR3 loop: CASSPDRAAGAQYF. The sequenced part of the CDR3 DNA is TGTGCCAGCAGCCCGGACAGGGCGGCCGGGGCG.

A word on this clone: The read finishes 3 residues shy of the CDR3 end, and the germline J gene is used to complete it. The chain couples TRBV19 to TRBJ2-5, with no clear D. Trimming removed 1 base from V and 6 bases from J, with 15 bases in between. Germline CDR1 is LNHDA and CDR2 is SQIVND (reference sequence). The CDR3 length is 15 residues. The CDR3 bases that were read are TGTGCCAGTAGTATAGTGTCCCCTCACAGCCAGACC. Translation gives CASSIVSPHSQT. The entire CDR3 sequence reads CASSIVSPHSQTQYF.

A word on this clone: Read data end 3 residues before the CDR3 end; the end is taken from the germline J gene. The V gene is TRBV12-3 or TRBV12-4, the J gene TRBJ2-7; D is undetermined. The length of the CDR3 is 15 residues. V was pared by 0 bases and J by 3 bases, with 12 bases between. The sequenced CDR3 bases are TGTGCCAGCAGTTTAGCCCCAGGTGGCTTCTACGAG. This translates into CASSLAPGGFYE. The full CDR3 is CASSLAPGGFYEQYF.

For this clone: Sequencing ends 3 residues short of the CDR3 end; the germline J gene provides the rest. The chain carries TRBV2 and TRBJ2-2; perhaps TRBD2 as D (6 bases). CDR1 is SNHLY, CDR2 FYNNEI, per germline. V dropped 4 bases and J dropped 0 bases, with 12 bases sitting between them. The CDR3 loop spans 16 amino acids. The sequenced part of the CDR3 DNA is TGTGCCAGCAGTGTTAGACTAGGGACGAACACCGGGGAG. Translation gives CASSVRLGTNTGE. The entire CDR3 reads CASSVRLGTNTGELFF.

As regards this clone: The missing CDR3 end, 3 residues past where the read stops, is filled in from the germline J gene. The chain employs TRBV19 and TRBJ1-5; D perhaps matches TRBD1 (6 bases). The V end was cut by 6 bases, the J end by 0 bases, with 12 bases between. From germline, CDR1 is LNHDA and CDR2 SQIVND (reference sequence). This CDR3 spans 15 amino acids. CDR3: CASRSGQYSNQPQHF. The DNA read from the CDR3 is TGTGCCAGTAGATCCGGACAGTATAGCAATCAGCCC.

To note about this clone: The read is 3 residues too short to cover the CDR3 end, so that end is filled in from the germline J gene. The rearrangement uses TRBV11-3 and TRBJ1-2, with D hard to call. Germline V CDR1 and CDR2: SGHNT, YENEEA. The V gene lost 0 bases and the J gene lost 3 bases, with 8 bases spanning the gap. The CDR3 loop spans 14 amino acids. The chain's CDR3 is CASSLETADYGYTF. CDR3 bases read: TGTGCCAGCAGCTTAGAGACGGCGGACTATGGC.

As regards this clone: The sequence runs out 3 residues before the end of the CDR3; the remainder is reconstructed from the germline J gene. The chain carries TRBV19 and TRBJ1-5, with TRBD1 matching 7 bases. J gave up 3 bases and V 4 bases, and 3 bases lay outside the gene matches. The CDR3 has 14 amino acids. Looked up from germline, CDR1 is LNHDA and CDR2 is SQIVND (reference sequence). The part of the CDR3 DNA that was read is TGTGCCAGTAGTACGGGACAGTACAATCAGCCC. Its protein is CASSTGQYNQP. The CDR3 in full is CASSTGQYNQPQHF.

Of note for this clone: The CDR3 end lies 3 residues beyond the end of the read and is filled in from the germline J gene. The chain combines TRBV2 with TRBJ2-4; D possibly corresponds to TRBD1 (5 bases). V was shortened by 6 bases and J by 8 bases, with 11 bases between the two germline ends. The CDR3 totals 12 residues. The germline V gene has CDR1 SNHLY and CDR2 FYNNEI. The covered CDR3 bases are TGTGCCAGCAGGGGGCTTAGGGACATT. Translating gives CASRGLRDI. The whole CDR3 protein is CASRGLRDIQYF.